These 11 T cell receptor beta chains were all obtained from the same sample, sequenced in a study of CD8+CD57+ T cells in acquired aplastic anemia. Genomic DNA acted as the template from which TCR beta VDJ combination and CDR3 sequence profiling were carried out. TCRdb used MiXCR to reprocess the reads, holding one entry per CDR3 protein. The repertoire holds 65,000 to 85,000 distinct CDR3 sequences, with 54% as singletons. Sequenced sample: sorted CD4+, CD8+, or CD8+CD57+ T cells (not recorded which) from PBMCs. The source of these receptors is a human donor in good health, serving as a control.

This clonotype has ten or more counts. The chain employs TRBV13 and TRBJ2-3, with D possibly being TRBD2 (5 bases). Trimming left V 0 bases short and J 0 bases short, with 10 bases between. CDR3 size: 16 residues. CDR1 and CDR2 from the germline V gene are PRHDT and FYEKMQ (reference sequence). This chain's CDR3 is CASSLGLAMSTDTQYF. The CDR3 DNA follows: TGTGCCAGCAGCTTAGGTTTAGCGATGAGCACAGATACGCAGTATTTT. The entire variable domain, with the rest obtained from reference TRBV13 and TRBJ2-3, is as follows: AAGVIQSPRHLIKEKRETATLKCYPIPRHDTVYWYQQGPGQDPQFLISFYEKMQSDKGSIPDRFSAQQFSDYHSELNMSSLELGDSALYFCASSLGLAMSTDTQYFGPGTRLTVL.

The sample holds many counts of this clonotype. The chain combines TRBV4-2 with TRBJ1-5; D is unresolved. The CDR3 contains 14 residues. Trimming removed 1 base at V and 3 bases at J, with 7 bases between. The V gene's germline CDR1 is LGHNA and CDR2 YNFKEQ. CDR3 bases: TGTGCCAGCAGCCAAGTTGGGAACAATCAGCCCCAGCATTTT. It specifies CASSQVGNNQPQHF.

V usage is TRBV11-2 and J usage is TRBJ2-1; D perhaps matches TRBD2 (5 bases). Trimming left V 1 base short and J 2 bases short, with 12 bases between. CDR1 is SGHAT and CDR2 is FQNNGV in the germline V gene. This CDR3 contains 16 residues. DNA of the CDR3: TGTGCCAGCAGCTTAGTAGGGAGTGGAGCCTACAATGAGCAGTTCTTC. The encoded protein is CASSLVGSGAYNEQFF.

This clonotype was detected a few times. The chain is built from TRBV2 and TRBJ2-7; D possibly uses TRBD1 or TRBD2 (5 bases each). The CDR3 covers 15 residues. V was pared by 8 bases and J by 2 bases, with 19 bases between. Germline V CDR1 and CDR2: SNHLY, FYNNEI. The chain's CDR3 is CASGDLGQNTYEQYF. In DNA, the CDR3 is TGTGCCAGCGGGGACCTGGGGCAAAACACCTACGAGCAGTACTTC.

This clonotype was counted between two and nine times. The chain combines TRBV10-3 with TRBJ2-7, with a tentative D call TRBD1 (6 bases). Per germline, CDR1 ENHRY and CDR2 SYGVKD. The CDR3 extends over 13 amino acids. The V gene lost 7 bases and the J gene lost 1 base, with 11 bases spanning the gap. The CDR3 is CAIKAGESYEQYF. The DNA of the CDR3 is TGTGCCATCAAGGCAGGGGAGTCCTACGAGCAGTACTTC.

V and J are TRBV4-2 and TRBJ2-1, with D uncertain. Looked up from germline, CDR1 is LGHNA and CDR2 is YNFKEQ. V was shortened by 1 base and J by 5 bases, with 15 bases between the two germline ends. This CDR3 contains 16 residues. CDR3 DNA: TGTGCCAGCAGCCAAGGTCCCGGCGCAAATGACAATGAGCAGTTCTTC. It translates to CASSQGPGANDNEQFF.

This rearrangement joins TRBV7-8 to TRBJ2-1, with D unresolved. CDR1 and CDR2 (germline): SGHVS, FQNEAQ. Trimming removed 3 bases at V and 12 bases at J, with 15 bases between. CDR3 length: 13 amino acids. As DNA, the CDR3 is TGTGCCAGCAGCTTTTCTACTCTTCATCCGCAGTTCTTC. It codes for CASSFSTLHPQFF.

This clonotype was counted many times. The J gene is TRBJ1-1, the V gene TRBV11-2; D unclear. There are 15 residues in the CDR3. Germline V gene data show CDR1 as SGHAT and CDR2 as FQNNGV. With 5 bases removed from V and 7 bases from J, the gap between germline ends came to 20 bases. The CDR3 DNA sequence: TGTGCCAGCAGCCCAGTGAATCGGGTGGCGGTTGAAGCTTTCTTT. Translation gives CASSPVNRVAVEAFF.

This clonotype was recorded at least ten times. CDR3 sequence reads: CASSPGQGKSSYEQYF. The CDR3 region has the DNA TGTGCCAGCAGCCCTGGTCAGGGGAAGAGCTCCTACGAGCAGTACTTC. The chain carries TRBV7-9 and TRBJ2-7, with D perhaps TRBD1 (6 bases). The CDR3 totals 16 residues. Trimming cost V 5 bases and J 0 bases, with 17 bases left between them. Germline-derived CDR1 and CDR2 are SEHNR and FQNEAQ (reference sequence). Full variable domain (rest looked up from reference TRBV7-9 and TRBJ2-7): DTGVSQNPRHKITKRGQNVTFRCDPISEHNRLYWYRQTLGQGPEFLTYFQNEAQLEKSRLLSDRFSAERPKGSFSTLEIQRTEQGDSAMYLCASSPGQGKSSYEQYFGPGTRLTVT.

This chain connects TRBV24-1 to TRBJ2-7, with 10 bases matching TRBD1. The V segment lost 8 bases and the J segment 2 bases; nucleotides outside the gene matches: 5. Germline V gene data show CDR1 as KGHDR and CDR2 as SFDVKD. The CDR3 extends over 14 amino acids. The CDR3 spells CATKSGTGAYEQYF. CDR3 in DNA: TGTGCCACCAAGTCCGGGACAGGGGCCTACGAGCAGTACTTC.

This clonotype was recorded many times. The rearrangement joins TRBV19 to TRBJ2-5; D is ambiguous. Trimming removed 3 bases from V and 0 bases from J, with 5 bases in between. Germline CDR1 and CDR2: LNHDA and SQIVND (reference sequence). CDR3 length: 13 residues. The CDR3 is CASSMIYQETQYF. Here the CDR3 DNA reads TGTGCCAGTAGTATGATATACCAAGAGACCCAGTACTTC.